Each of the 26 T cell receptor beta chains below was sequenced from the same sample in a study of T cells after yellow fever vaccination. TCRdb reprocessed the 5' RACE reads with MiXCR, giving one entry per CDR3 protein. This sample has 250,000 to 300,000 distinct CDR3 sequences, with roughly 4.8% found just once. The source material was CD4+ T cells sorted from PBMCs, sampled on the day of the yellow fever booster vaccination. The receptors were sampled from a man aged 18 to 29 who received the YFV17D yellow fever vaccine.

This clonotype was detected ten times or more. The chain links TRBV7-8 to TRBJ2-5; D is possibly TRBD2 (5 bases). The CDR3 runs to 13 residues. Germline V gives CDR1 SGHVS, CDR2 FQNEAQ. Trimming removed 5 bases at V and 5 bases at J, with 12 bases between. The DNA of the CDR3 is TGTGCCAGCAGCCCAACTAGTGGTGAGACCCAGTACTTC. It specifies CASSPTSGETQYF.

The chain joins TRBV7-9 to TRBJ2-2; 8 bases match TRBD2. Germline V gene data show CDR1 as SEHNR and CDR2 as FQNEAQ (reference sequence). The J segment lost 7 bases and the V segment lost 10 bases, leaving 8 bases of the junction unmatched. The CDR3 extends over 13 amino acids. This chain's CDR3 is CANRTSTGGELFF. CDR3 sequence (DNA): TGTGCCAACCGGACTAGCACCGGCGGGGAGCTGTTTTTT.

There are many counts of this clonotype. The V and J genes are TRBV4-1 and TRBJ2-7, with 9 bases aligning to TRBD1. This CDR3 region has 13 residues. Germline V gives CDR1 MGHRA, CDR2 YSYEKL. V lost 3 bases, J lost 5 bases, and 2 bases stayed unmatched. The CDR3 region has the DNA TGCGCCAGCAGCCAGAGACAGGGGGACGAGCAGTACGTC. This encodes CASSQRQGDEQYV.

This clonotype was counted ten times or more. The chain recombines TRBV4-1 with TRBJ2-1; D is uncertain. V was pared by 1 base and J by 0 bases, with 10 bases between. The CDR3 has 16 amino acids. Germline values: CDR1 MGHRA, CDR2 YSYEKL. The CDR3: CASSQVDIISYNEQFF. The CDR3 region has the DNA TGCGCCAGCAGCCAAGTCGACATTATCTCCTACAATGAGCAGTTCTTC.

This clonotype was detected a few times. V gene TRBV5-1 combines with J gene TRBJ2-3; D remains unclear. CDR1 is SGHRS and CDR2 is YFSETQ in the germline V gene. The ends were cut back, 0 bases at V and 4 bases at J, with 9 bases in the middle. The CDR3 extends over 14 amino acids. Written as DNA, the CDR3 is TGCGCCAGCAGCTTGGATGCAGCGCCAGATACGCAGTATTTT. This gives the protein CASSLDAAPDTQYF.

This clonotype was seen at least ten times. The CDR3 sequence: CSASRWTGFDQPQHF. DNA of the CDR3: TGCAGTGCTAGCCGCTGGACAGGGTTTGATCAGCCCCAGCATTTT. The chain recombines TRBV20-1 with TRBJ1-5, with TRBD1 identical over 8 bases. Germline V CDR1 and CDR2: DFQATT, SNEGSKA (reference sequence). This CDR3 contains 15 residues. Unmatched junction bases numbered 9, after V lost 3 bases and J lost 5 bases.

There are a few counts of this clonotype. V and J are TRBV7-9 and TRBJ1-3, with D possibly matching TRBD1 (5 bases). This CDR3 is built from 16 residues. The V end was cut by 2 bases, the J end by 0 bases, with 11 bases between. Per the germline V gene, CDR1 is SEHNR and CDR2 is FQNEAQ (reference sequence). CDR3 DNA: TGTGCCAGCAGCTTAATCCGGGGGAGCTCTGGAAACACCATATATTTT. Translating gives CASSLIRGSSGNTIYF.

The chain combines TRBV6-1 with TRBJ1-1; the D is unclear. Trimming removed 10 bases from V and 8 bases from J, with 20 bases in between. The CDR3 is 13 amino acids. Germline-derived CDR1 and CDR2 are MNHNS and SASEGT. This chain's CDR3 is CATPSPRSGEAFF. The CDR3 nucleotides are TGTGCCACCCCAAGTCCCCGTTCGGGAGAAGCTTTCTTT.

This clonotype was counted at least ten times. The V and J genes are TRBV5-1 and TRBJ2-7, with D perhaps matching TRBD1 (7 bases). The CDR3 covers 14 residues. Germline loops: CDR1 SGHRS, CDR2 YFSETQ. With 0 bases removed from V and 9 bases from J, the gap between germline ends came to 16 bases. The DNA of the CDR3 is TGCGCCAGCAGCTTGGGTTCGGAGGGGGCGAGGCAGTACGTC. It encodes CASSLGSEGARQYV.

V and J are TRBV11-2 and TRBJ2-1; 12 positions agree with TRBD2. The junction had 6 bases not matched to a gene; V was cut back by 7 bases and J by 5 bases. The CDR3 has 15 residues. Germline V CDR1 and CDR2: SGHAT, FQNNGV. Here the CDR3 DNA reads TGTGCCAGCACCGGACTAGCGGGGTATAACAATGAGCAGTTCTTC. Translation: CASTGLAGYNNEQFF. Looking up the rest from reference TRBV11-2 and TRBJ2-1 gives the full variable domain: EAGVAQSPRYKIIEKRQSVAFWCNPISGHATLYWYQQILGQGPKLLIQFQNNGVVDDSQLPKDRFSAERLKGVDSTLKIQPAKLEDSAVYLCASTGLAGYNNEQFFGPGTRLTVL.

The chain is built from TRBV5-1 and TRBJ2-5; D is unclear. Trimming removed 4 bases at V and 3 bases at J, with 10 bases between. The CDR3 sequence is 13 residues long. From germline, CDR1 is SGHRS and CDR2 YFSETQ. The CDR3 DNA is TGCGCCAGCAGCATCCCGGGCGAAGAGACCCAGTACTTC. This gives the protein CASSIPGEETQYF. The whole variable domain, filled in from reference TRBV5-1 and TRBJ2-5, reads KAGVTQTPRYLIKTRGQQVTLSCSPISGHRSVSWYQQTPGQGLQFLFEYFSETQRNKGNFPGRFSGRQFSNSRSEMNVSTLELGDSALYLCASSIPGEETQYFGPGTRLLVL.

This clonotype turned up a few times. The chain carries TRBV5-4 and TRBJ2-3; D remains ambiguous. Trimming pared 5 bases from V and 0 bases from J, leaving 10 bases between. The germline gives CDR1 SGHNT, CDR2 YYREEE (reference sequence). CDR3 size: 14 residues. CDR3 residues: CASSQQLSTDTQYF. CDR3 DNA sequence: TGTGCCAGCAGTCAGCAGTTAAGCACAGATACGCAGTATTTT.

This clonotype turned up a few times. The chain links TRBV6-2 or TRBV6-3 to TRBJ1-5; D gene ambiguous. The CDR3 is 14 amino acids. Germline V gives CDR1 MNHEY, CDR2 SVGEGT. Trimming shortened V by 3 bases and J by 7 bases, and 13 bases separated the two germline ends. The CDR3 reads CASSYSDFDQPQHF. The CDR3 nucleotides read TGTGCCAGCAGTTATTCGGATTTTGACCAGCCCCAGCATTTT.

This clonotype has just a few counts. The V and J genes are TRBV5-1 and TRBJ2-5; D is unclear. V lost 2 bases and J 5 bases, leaving 16 bases between the germline ends. The CDR3 is 15 amino acids. Germline CDR1 and CDR2: SGHRS and YFSETQ. The chain's CDR3 is CASSLSGPPAETQYF. CDR3 bases: TGCGCCAGCAGCTTATCGGGTCCCCCAGCCGAGACCCAGTACTTC.

This clonotype was found many times. J is TRBJ2-2 and V is TRBV2; D uncertain. V was cut by 3 bases and J by 5 bases, with 4 bases left in between. The CDR3 covers 12 residues. CDR1 and CDR2 (germline): SNHLY, FYNNEI. The CDR3 region is CASSDHTGELFF. The CDR3 nucleotides read TGTGCCAGCAGTGATCATACCGGGGAGCTGTTTTTT.

In this sample, this clonotype turned up a few times. The chain uses TRBV6-5 and TRBJ2-2; no definite D call. The CDR3 length is 13 residues. Germline CDR1 MNHEY, CDR2 SVGAGI. Trimming removed 1 base at V and 4 bases at J, with 4 bases between. CDR3 region: CASSYWATGELFF. CDR3 nucleotide sequence: TGTGCCAGCAGTTACTGGGCCACCGGGGAGCTGTTTTTT.

The V call is TRBV12-3 or TRBV12-4, the J call TRBJ2-1; 8 bases are shared with TRBD2. Trimming took 3 bases from V and 10 from J; bases not matched to a gene: 11. CDR3 length: 15 residues. CDR3 sequence reads: CASSLAGGIQWEQFF. In DNA form, the CDR3 reads TGTGCCAGCAGTTTGGCGGGGGGTATACAATGGGAGCAGTTCTTC.

Ten or more counts support this clonotype. The chain employs TRBV29-1 and TRBJ2-1; D gene ambiguous. This CDR3 region has 10 residues. The germline V gene encodes CDR1 SQVTM and CDR2 ANQGSEA. Trimming took off 6 bases at V and 12 bases at J, with 12 bases between the two ends. The DNA of the CDR3 is TGCAGCGTCCACGAACTTGGGCAGTTCTTC. Protein sequence: CSVHELGQFF.

In this sample, this clonotype turned up many times. V and J are TRBV6-1 and TRBJ1-5; no clear D. This CDR3 spans 15 amino acids. V lost 7 bases and J 2 bases, leaving 15 bases between the germline ends. Germline V gene sequence: CDR1 MNHNS, CDR2 SASEGT. The CDR3 region has the DNA TGTGCCAGCAAGTTCGTGCCCTTCGGCAATCAGCCCCAGCATTTT. Translation: CASKFVPFGNQPQHF.

For this clonotype: An end of the junction does not agree with germline; a read error may underlie this. V and J are TRBV18 and TRBJ2-3; D is uncertain. This CDR3 is 16 amino acids long. CDR1 KGHSH and CDR2 LQKENI come from the germline V gene. CDR3 amino acids: CASSLMASDVTDAQYF. CDR3 sequence (DNA): TGTGCCAGCTCATTAATGGCTTCGGACGTAACAGATGCGCAGTATTTT.

The genes are TRBV12-3 or TRBV12-4 and TRBJ2-7; D unclear. CDR3 length: 15 amino acids. V lost 6 bases and J lost 3, with 18 bases in between. The CDR3 loop reads CASRVGGFRFYEQYF. Here the CDR3 DNA reads TGTGCCAGCAGGGTCGGCGGATTCCGATTCTACGAGCAGTACTTC.

CDR3 region: CASSFLGGGGTDTQYF. The CDR3 DNA reads TGTGCCAGCAGCTTCCTTGGCGGGGGGGGCACAGATACGCAGTATTTT. V and J are TRBV5-6 and TRBJ2-3; 9 bases match TRBD2. V lost 2 bases and J lost 1; bases outside the gene matches: 5. CDR1 is SGHDT, CDR2 YYEEEE, per germline. This CDR3 has 16 residues.

The chain joins TRBV5-6 to TRBJ2-5; TRBD1 matches at 8 bases. Looked up from germline, CDR1 is SGHDT and CDR2 is YYEEEE. This CDR3 is built from 15 residues. J gave up 1 base and V 3 bases, and 5 bases lay outside the gene matches. The CDR3 nucleotides are TGTGCCAGCAGCTCCCGGGACAGGCTCCAAGAGACCCAGTACTTC. Translation gives CASSSRDRLQETQYF.

This chain connects TRBV19 to TRBJ1-5; TRBD1 aligns across 9 bases. The V segment lost 6 bases and the J segment 2 bases; nucleotides outside the gene matches: 5. The CDR3 loop spans 15 amino acids. The V gene's germline CDR1 is LNHDA and CDR2 SQIVND (reference sequence). The CDR3 protein is CASRGQGLGNQPQHF. The DNA of the CDR3 is TGTGCCAGTAGGGGACAGGGCCTAGGCAATCAGCCCCAGCATTTT.

This chain joins TRBV28 and TRBJ2-3, with D possibly being TRBD1 (6 bases). Trimming pared 2 bases from V and 6 bases from J, leaving 18 bases between. Germline V gene lookup returns CDR1 MDHEN and CDR2 SYDVKM. The CDR3 totals 16 residues. The CDR3 DNA sequence: TGTGCCAGCAGTTTACAGGGGCCGCAGCCAATGGATACGCAGTATTTT. This sequence encodes CASSLQGPQPMDTQYF.

Only a few counts were recorded for this clonotype. The CDR3 nucleotides are TGTGCCATCAGCATTACCACAGGGAGAAGCGGCACAGATACGCAGTATTTT. Encoded protein: CAISITTGRSGTDTQYF. The gene calls are TRBV10-3 and TRBJ2-3; D is perhaps TRBD1 (6 bases). The CDR3 runs to 17 residues. V gave up 6 bases and J gave up 1 base, with 20 bases separating them. Germline-derived CDR1 and CDR2 are ENHRY and SYGVKD.